This T cell receptor (beta chain) was found in a study of blood T cell repertoires in COVID-19 (dated by TCRdb to about 2020). Broadly, across the study: Collaborator samples came from the United States, Italy and Spain and covered acute and convalescent phases of COVID-19. The material from the prospective study consisted of cDNA or gDNA derived from T cells, B-cell-depleted T cells, or PBMCs. The dataset comprised deeply sampled blood TCRbeta repertoires from subjects exposed to, actively infected with, or recovered from COVID-19. The repertoires were made available in a free public database intended to serve as a resource for research on the immune response to SARS-CoV-2. Samples were obtained from the ongoing ImmuneRACE study (first 160 participants) and from approximately 1,200 subjects provided by 6 global collaborators. The sample metadata nearly always contained a de-identified subject ID, COVID-19 status, age in years and sex. Where HLA class I and class II types were available, the types were taken from metadata supplied by the sample provider, not from assay-based typing.

The immunoSEQ Assay, a bias-controlled multiplex PCR, was used to amplify TCRbeta CDR3 regions from genomic DNA. In the source study's methods: The number of nucleated cells in each sample was estimated from the amplification of reference gene primers within the assay. To quantify the absolute abundance of each unique TCRbeta CDR3 rearrangement, sequence reads were collapsed and filtered. Productive Simpson clonality was computed per sample as the square root of Simpson's diversity index over productive rearrangements. TCRdb carries this immuneACCESS record with in-frame sequences only. Its versions omit some clonotypes, under half of them owing to an unresolved V gene in the studies checked, with the rest unexplained. V, J and clone size are those of that table, while D and trimming were read from the DNA. The sample table shows about 220,000 clones, and under 90% are seen once. 5.1% of the sample is in the top ten clones.

As for this clone: No cognate antigen has been identified for it. Base qualities are not at hand, and no much larger clone is one base apart.

A second Seattle source provided samples from volunteer blood donors who had recovered from COVID-19. Collaborating institutions collected whole blood in K2EDTA tubes following their own protocols. For TCRbeta analysis, collaborators shipped samples in one of three forms: frozen whole blood, isolated PBMCs, or DNA extracted from either of those sample types. The CDR3 runs 15 amino acids, cysteine and phenylalanine included. CDR3 DNA only is kept here, 45 bases in frame from base 1. V and J are truncated by 3 bases and 6 bases respectively, leaving an intervening sequence of 17 bases. CDR1 and CDR2 are drawn from the germline V gene: LGHNA, YSLEER. Paper-wide results and their limitations: The quantity of clinical and demographic metadata differed by source and by participant and was supplied without curation.

The receptor was derived from a woman between 55 and 75 years old who had recovered from COVID-19. The sample comprised peripheral blood. The chain employs TRBV4-3 and TRBJ1-2; D gene: possibly TRBD1, on 5 matching bases. The sequenced DNA: TGCGCCAGCAGCCAGGGGGGATGGGGTCGTGATGGCTACACCTTC. This yields the protein CASSQGGWGRDGYTF.